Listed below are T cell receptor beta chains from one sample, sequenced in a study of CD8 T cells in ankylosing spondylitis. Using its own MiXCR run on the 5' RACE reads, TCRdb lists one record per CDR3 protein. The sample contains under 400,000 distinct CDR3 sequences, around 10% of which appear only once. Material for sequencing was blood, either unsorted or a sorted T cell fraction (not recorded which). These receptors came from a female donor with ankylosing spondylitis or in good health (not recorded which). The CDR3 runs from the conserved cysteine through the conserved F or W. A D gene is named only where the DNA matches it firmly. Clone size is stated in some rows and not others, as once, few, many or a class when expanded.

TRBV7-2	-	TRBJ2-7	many	CASSPPGRRGEQYF	TGTGCCAGCAGCCCACCGGGACGTAGGGGTGAGCAGTACTTC
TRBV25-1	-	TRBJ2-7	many	CASTGGGVGYEQYF	TGTGCCAGCACAGGAGGAGGGGTAGGCTACGAGCAGTACTTC
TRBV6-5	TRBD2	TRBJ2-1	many	CASSLTSGFNEQFF	TGTGCCAGCAGTTTGACTAGCGGGTTCAATGAGCAGTTCTTC
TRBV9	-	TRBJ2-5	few	CASSVRGFGETQYF	TGTGCCAGCAGCGTGCGGGGTTTTGGGGAGACCCAGTACTTC
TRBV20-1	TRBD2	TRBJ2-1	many	CSARDPGLVSGEQFF	TGCAGTGCTAGAGACCCGGGACTAGTTAGCGGTGAGCAGTTCTTC
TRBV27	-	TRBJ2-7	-	CASGPLRIGVGEQYF	TGTGCCAGCGGCCCCTTAAGGATCGGGGTTGGGGAGCAGTACTTC
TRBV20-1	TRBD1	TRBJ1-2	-	CSARDTGQGAQYGYTF	TGCAGTGCTAGAGATACGGGACAGGGGGCTCAATATGGCTACACCTTC
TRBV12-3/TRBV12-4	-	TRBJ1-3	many	CASSQTGTSGNTIYF	TGTGCCAGCAGCCAAACAGGGACCTCTGGAAACACCATATATTTT
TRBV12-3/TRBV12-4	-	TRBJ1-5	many	CASSPLGQPDQPQHF	TGTGCCAGCAGTCCTTTAGGGCAGCCAGATCAGCCCCAGCATTTT
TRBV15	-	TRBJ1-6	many	CATSRDKVETGYSPLHF	TGTGCCACCAGCAGAGATAAAGTCGAGACAGGTTATTCACCCCTCCACTTT
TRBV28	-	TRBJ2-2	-	CASSPVDSYLTGELFF	TGTGCCAGCAGTCCCGTGGACAGTTACCTCACCGGGGAGCTGTTTTTT
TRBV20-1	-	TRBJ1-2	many	CSARESLGGYTF	TGCAGTGCTAGAGAAAGCTTGGGGGGCTACACCTTC
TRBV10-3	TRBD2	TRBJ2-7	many	CAIGTGGPYEQYF	TGTGCCATCGGGACGGGGGGTCCCTACGAGCAGTACTTC
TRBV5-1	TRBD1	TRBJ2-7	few	CASSALDRGGEQYF	TGCGCCAGCAGCGCGTTGGACAGGGGCGGAGAGCAGTACTTC
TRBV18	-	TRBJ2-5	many	CASSPPGTDETQYF	TGTGCCAGCTCACCACCGGGGACGGATGAGACCCAGTACTTC